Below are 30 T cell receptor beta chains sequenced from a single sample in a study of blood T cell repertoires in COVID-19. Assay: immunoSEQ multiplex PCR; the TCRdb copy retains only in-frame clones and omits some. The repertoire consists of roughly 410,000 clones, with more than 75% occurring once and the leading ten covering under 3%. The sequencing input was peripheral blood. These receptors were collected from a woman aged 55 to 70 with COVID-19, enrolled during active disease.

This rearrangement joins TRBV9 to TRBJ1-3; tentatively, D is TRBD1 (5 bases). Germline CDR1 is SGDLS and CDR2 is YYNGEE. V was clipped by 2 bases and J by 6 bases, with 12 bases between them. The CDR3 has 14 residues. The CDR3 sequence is CASSVRGVVNTIYF. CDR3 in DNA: TGTGCCAGCAGCGTGCGGGGGGTTGTAAACACCATATATTTT.

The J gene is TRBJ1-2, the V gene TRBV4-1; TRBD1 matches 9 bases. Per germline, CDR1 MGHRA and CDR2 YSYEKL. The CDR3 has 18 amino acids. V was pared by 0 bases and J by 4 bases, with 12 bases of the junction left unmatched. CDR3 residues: CASSQDPGTGKYGYGYTF. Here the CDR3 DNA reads TGCGCCAGCAGCCAAGATCCTGGGACAGGGAAATATGGCTATGGCTACACCTTC.

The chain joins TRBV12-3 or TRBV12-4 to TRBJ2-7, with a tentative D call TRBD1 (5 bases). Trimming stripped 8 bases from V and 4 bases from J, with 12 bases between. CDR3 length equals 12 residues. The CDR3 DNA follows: TGTGCCAGCGGCCACAGGCAATACGAGCAGTACTTC. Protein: CASGHRQYEQYF.

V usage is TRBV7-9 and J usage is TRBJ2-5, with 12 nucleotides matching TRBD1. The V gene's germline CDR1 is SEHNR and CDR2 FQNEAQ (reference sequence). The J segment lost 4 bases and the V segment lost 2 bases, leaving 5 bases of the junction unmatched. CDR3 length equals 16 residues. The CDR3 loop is CASSLRGQGARETQYF. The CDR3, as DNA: TGTGCCAGCAGCTTACGGGGACAGGGGGCCAGAGAGACCCAGTACTTC.

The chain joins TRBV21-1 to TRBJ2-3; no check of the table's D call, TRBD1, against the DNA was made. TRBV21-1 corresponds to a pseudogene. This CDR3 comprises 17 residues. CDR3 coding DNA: TGTGCCAGCAGCAAAGATTGTACAGGGGTGCGCACAGATACGCAGTATTTT. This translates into CASSKDCTGVRTDTQYF.

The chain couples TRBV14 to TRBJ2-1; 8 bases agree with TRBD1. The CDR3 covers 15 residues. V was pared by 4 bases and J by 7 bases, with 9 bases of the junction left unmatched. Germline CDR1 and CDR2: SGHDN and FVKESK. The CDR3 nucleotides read TGTGCCAGCAGCCCTTACTGGACAGGGTGGAATGAGCAGTTCTTC. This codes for CASSPYWTGWNEQFF.

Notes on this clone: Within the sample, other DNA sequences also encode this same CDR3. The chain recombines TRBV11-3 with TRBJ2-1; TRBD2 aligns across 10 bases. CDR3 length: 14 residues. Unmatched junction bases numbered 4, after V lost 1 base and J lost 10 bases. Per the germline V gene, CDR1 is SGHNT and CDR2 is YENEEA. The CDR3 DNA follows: TGTGCCAGCAGCTTAGGGCGAGCGGGGGGGGAGCAGTTCTTC. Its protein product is CASSLGRAGGEQFF.

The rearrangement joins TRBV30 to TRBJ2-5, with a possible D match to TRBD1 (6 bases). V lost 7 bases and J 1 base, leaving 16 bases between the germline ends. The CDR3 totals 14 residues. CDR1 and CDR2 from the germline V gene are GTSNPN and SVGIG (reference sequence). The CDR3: CALGDIWGQETQYF. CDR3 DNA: TGTGCCTTAGGGGACATTTGGGGCCAAGAGACCCAGTACTTC.

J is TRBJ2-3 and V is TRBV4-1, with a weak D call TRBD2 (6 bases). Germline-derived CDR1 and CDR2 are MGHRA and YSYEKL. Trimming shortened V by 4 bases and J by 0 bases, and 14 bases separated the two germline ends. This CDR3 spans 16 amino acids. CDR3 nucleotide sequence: TGCGCCAGCAGCCTTGGGGGGACCCAAAGCACAGATACGCAGTATTTT. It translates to CASSLGGTQSTDTQYF.

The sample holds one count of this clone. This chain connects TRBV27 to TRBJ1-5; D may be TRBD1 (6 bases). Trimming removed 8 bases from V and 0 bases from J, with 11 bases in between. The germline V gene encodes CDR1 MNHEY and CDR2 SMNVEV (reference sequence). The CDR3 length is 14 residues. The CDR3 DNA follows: TGTGCCAGCGGTGGACAGTATAGCAATCAGCCCCAGCATTTT. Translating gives CASGGQYSNQPQHF.

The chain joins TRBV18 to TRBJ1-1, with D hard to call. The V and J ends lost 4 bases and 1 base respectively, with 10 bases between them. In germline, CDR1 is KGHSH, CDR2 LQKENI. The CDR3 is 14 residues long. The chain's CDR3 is CASSQASGNTEAFF. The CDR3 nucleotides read TGTGCCAGCTCACAAGCCTCGGGGAACACTGAAGCTTTCTTT.

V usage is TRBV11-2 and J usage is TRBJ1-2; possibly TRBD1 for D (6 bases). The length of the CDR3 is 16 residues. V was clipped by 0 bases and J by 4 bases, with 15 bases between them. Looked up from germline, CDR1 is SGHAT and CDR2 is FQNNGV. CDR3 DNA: TGTGCCAGCAGCTTAGACCGACGGGGGGGGCTCTATGGCTACACCTTC. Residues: CASSLDRRGGLYGYTF.

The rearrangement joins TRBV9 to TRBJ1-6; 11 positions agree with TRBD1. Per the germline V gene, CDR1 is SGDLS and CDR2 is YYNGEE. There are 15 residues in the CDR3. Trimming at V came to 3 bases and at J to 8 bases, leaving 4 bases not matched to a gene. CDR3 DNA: TGTGCCAGCAGCGGAGGGACAGGGGGGCATTCACCCCTCCACTTT. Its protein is CASSGGTGGHSPLHF.

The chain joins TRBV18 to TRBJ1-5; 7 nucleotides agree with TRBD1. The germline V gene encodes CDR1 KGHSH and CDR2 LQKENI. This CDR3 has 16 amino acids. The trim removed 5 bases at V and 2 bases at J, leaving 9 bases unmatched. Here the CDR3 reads CASSSTTGKGNQPQHF. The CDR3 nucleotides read TGTGCCAGCTCATCGACGACAGGGAAGGGCAATCAGCCCCAGCATTTT.

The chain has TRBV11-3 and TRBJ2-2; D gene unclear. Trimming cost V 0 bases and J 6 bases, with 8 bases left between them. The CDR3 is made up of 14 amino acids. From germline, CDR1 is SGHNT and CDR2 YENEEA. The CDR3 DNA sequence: TGTGCCAGCAGCTTAGAGTTTGGCTCCGGGGAGCTGTTTTTT. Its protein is CASSLEFGSGELFF.

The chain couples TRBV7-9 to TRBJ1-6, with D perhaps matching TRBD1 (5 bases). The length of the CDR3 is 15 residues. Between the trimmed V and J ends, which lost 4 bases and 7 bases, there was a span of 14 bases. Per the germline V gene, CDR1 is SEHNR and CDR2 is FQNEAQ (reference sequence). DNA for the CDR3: TGTGCCAGCAGCTCTACGGGACTGGGAAATTCACCCCTCCACTTT. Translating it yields CASSSTGLGNSPLHF.

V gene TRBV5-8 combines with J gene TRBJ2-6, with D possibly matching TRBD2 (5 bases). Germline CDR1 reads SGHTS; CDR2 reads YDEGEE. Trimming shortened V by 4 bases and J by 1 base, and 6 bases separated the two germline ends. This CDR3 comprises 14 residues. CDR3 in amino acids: CASSRGSGANVLTF. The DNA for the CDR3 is TGTGCCAGCAGCCGGGGATCTGGGGCCAACGTCCTGACTTTC.

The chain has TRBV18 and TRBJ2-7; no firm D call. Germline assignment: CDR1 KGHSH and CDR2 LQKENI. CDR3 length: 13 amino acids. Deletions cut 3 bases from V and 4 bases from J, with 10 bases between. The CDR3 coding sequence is TGTGCCAGCTCACCCTTCTATATGTACGAGCAGTACTTC. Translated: CASSPFYMYEQYF.

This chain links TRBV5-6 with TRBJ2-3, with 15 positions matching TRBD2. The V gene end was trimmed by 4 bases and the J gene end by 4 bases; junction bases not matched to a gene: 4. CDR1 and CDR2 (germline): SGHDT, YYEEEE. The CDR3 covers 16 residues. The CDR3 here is CASSVGLAGGSDTQYF. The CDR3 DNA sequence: TGTGCCAGCAGCGTTGGACTAGCGGGGGGGTCAGATACGCAGTATTTT.

Written as DNA, the CDR3 is TGTGCCAGCAGCCTAGGGGAAAACTATGGCTACACCTTC. Amino acid sequence: CASSLGENYGYTF. The chain links TRBV12-3 or TRBV12-4 to TRBJ1-2; TRBD1 might be the D (5 bases). The CDR3 has 13 residues. The V end lost 6 bases, the J end lost 2 bases, and 10 bases lay between the germline ends.

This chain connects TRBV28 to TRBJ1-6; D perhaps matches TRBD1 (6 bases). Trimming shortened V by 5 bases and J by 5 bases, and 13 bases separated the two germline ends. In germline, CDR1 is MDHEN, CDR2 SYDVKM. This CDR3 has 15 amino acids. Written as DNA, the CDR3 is TGTGCCAGCAGTGCAGGGGACGGAAATAATTCACCCCTCCACTTT. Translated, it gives CASSAGDGNNSPLHF.

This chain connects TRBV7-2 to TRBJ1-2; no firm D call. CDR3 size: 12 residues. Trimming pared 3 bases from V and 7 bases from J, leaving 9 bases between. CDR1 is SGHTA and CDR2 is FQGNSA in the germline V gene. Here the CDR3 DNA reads TGTGCCAGCAGCTTGGTTGGGCTTGGCTACACCTTC. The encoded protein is CASSLVGLGYTF.

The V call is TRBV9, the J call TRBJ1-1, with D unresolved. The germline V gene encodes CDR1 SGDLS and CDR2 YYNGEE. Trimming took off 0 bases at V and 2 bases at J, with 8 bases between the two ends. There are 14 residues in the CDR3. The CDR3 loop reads CASSVDQANTEAFF. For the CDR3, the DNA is TGTGCCAGCAGCGTAGATCAGGCTAACACTGAAGCTTTCTTT.

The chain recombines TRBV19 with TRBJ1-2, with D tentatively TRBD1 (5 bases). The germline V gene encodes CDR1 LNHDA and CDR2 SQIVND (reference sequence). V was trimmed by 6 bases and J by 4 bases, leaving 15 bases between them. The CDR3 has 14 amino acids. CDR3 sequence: CASSDSLSLYGYTF. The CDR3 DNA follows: TGTGCCAGTAGCGACAGTTTATCCCTCTATGGCTACACCTTC.

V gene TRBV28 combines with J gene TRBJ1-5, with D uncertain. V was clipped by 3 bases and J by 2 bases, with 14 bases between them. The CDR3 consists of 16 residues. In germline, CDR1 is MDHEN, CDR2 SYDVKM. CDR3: CASSLLLRRGNQPQHF. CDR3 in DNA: TGTGCCAGCAGTTTGTTGCTCAGACGGGGCAATCAGCCCCAGCATTTT.

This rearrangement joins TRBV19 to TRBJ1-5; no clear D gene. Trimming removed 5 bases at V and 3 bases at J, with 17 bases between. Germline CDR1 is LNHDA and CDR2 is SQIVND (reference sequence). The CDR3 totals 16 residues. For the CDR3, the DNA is TGTGCCAGTAGTTTGGGGAGCGGTACCCTCAATCAGCCCCAGCATTTT. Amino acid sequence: CASSLGSGTLNQPQHF.

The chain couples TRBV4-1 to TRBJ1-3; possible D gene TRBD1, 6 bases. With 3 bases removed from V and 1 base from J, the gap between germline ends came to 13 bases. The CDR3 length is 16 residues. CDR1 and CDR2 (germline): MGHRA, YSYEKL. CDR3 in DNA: TGCGCCAGCAGCCACGGCAGGGGTCCATCTGGAAACACCATATATTTT. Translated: CASSHGRGPSGNTIYF.

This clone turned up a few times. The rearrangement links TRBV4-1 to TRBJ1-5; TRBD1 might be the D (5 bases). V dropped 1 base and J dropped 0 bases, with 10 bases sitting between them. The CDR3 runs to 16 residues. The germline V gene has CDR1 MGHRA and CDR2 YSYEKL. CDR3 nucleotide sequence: TGCGCCAGCAGCCAAGGAGGAGGGGCTAGCAATCAGCCCCAGCATTTT. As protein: CASSQGGGASNQPQHF.

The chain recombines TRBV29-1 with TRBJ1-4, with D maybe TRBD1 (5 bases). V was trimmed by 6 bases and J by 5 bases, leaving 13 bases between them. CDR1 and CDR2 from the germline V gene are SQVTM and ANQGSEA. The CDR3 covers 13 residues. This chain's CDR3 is CSVGGSLNEKLFF. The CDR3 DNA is TGCAGCGTGGGGGGGTCCCTCAATGAAAAACTGTTTTTT. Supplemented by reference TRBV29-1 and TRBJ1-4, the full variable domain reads SAVISQKPSRDICQRGTSLTIQCQVDSQVTMMFWYRQQPGQSLTLIATANQGSEATYESGFVIDKFPISRPNLTFSTLTVSNMSPEDSSIYLCSVGGSLNEKLFFGSGTQLSVL.

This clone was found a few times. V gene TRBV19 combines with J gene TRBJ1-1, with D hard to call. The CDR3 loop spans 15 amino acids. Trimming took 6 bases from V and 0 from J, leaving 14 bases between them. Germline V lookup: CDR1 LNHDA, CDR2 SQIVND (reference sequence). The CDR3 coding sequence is TGTGCCAGTAGGAGGGAGTCGTATTTGAACACTGAAGCTTTCTTT. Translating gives CASRRESYLNTEAFF.